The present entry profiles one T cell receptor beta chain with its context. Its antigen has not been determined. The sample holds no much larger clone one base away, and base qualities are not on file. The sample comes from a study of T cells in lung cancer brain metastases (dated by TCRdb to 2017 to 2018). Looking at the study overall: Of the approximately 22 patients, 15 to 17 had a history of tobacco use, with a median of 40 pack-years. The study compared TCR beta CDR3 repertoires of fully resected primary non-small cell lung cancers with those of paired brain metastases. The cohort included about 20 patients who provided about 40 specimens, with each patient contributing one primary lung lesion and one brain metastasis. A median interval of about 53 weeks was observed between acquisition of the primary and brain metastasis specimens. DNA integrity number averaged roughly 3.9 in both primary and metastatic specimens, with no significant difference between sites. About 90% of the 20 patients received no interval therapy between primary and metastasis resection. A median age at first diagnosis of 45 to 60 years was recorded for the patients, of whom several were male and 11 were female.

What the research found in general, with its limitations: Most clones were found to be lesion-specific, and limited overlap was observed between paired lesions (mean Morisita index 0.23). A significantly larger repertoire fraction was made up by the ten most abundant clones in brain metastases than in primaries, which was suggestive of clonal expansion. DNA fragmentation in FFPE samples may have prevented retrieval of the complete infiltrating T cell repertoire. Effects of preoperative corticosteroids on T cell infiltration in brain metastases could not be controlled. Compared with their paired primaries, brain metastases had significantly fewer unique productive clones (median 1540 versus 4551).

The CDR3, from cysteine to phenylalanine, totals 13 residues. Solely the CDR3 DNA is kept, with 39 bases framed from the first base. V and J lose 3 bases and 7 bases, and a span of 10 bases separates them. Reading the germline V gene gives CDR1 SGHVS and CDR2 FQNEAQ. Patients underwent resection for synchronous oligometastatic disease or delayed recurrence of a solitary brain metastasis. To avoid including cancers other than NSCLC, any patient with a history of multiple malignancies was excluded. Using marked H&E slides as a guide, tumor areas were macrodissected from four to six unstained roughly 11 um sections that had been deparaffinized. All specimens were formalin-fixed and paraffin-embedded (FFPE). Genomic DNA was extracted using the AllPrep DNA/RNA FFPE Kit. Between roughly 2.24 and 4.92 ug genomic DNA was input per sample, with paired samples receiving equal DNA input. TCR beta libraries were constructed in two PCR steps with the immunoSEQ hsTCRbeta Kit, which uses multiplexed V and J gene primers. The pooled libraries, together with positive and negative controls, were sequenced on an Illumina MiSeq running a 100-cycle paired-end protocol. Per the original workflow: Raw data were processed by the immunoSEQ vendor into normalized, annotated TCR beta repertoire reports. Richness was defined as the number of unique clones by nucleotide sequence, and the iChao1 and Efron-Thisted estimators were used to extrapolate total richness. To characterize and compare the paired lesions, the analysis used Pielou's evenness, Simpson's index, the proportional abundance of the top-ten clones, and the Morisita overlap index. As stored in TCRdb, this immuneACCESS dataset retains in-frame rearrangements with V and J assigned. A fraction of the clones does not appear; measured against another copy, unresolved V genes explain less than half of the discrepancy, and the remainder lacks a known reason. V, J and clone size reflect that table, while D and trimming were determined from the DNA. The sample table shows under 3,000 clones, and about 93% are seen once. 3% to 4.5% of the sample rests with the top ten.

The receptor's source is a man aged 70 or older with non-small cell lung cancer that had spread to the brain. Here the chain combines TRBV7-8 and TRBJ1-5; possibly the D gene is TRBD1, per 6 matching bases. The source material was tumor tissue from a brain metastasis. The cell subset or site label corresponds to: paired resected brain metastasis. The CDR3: CASSLGGVQPQHF. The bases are TGTGCCAGCAGCTTGGGGGGCGTGCAGCCCCAGCATTTT. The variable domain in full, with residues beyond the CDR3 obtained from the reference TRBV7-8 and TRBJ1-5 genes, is GAGVSQSPRYKVAKRGQDVALRCDPISGHVSLFWYQQALGQGPEFLTYFQNEAQLDKSGLPSDRFFAERPEGSVSTLKIQRTQQEDSAVYLCASSLGGVQPQHFGDGTRLSIL.